The present T cell receptor (beta chain) was sequenced within a study of shared clonotypes between healthy human individuals. Study observations and caveats: Sequencing depth was expected to influence donor clonotype sharing. On the whole, naive subsets had larger estimated richness than memory subsets had.

As for this clone: The antigen remains undetermined. The sample carries other DNA sequences with the same CDR3.

The CDR3 consists of 14 residues. Germline CDR1 and CDR2: SGHRS and YFSETQ. With 1 base removed from V and 5 bases from J, the gap between germline ends came to 12 bases. Original methodology: ImmunoSEQ gave junction-only sequences without quality scores, so filtering differed. Libraries were prepared by immunoSEQ multiplex PCR; TCRdb keeps only in-frame clonotypes and omits some of them. That table gives V, J and clone size, and the DNA gave D and trimming. The sample records some 2.1 million clones, about 95% being singletons. Sequenced sample: naive CD4+ T cells sorted from blood. Regarding subset: CD45RA+ positively selected. The genes are TRBV5-1 and TRBJ1-1; weak D call: TRBD1 (6 bases). This clonotype originated in a man between 18 and 35 years old in good health. CDR3 in amino acids: CASSLNRVGTEAFF. The CDR3 nucleotides are TGCGCCAGCAGCTTGAACAGGGTGGGGACTGAAGCTTTCTTT.